This is a list of T cell receptor beta chains from one sample in a study of blood T cell repertoires in COVID-19. Profiled with immunoSEQ multiplex PCR; TCRdb holds only in-frame clones, not every one. There are 55,000 or so clones in the sample; 80% to 90% occur only once, and more than 6% lies in the top ten. Material: peripheral blood. Receptor source: a woman aged 60-75 years with COVID-19, enrolled during active disease. Each CDR3 is given with its conserved first and last residue. The D gene is left open where the match is weak. Clone size is not always given. Where it is, it says once, few, many or a class for expanded clones.

clone_size	d_call	v_call	j_call	cdr3_nt	cdr3_aa
.	.	TRBV9	TRBJ2-1	TGTGCCAGCAGCCCCGGACACGTCAGCTCCTACAATGAGCAGTTCTTC	CASSPGHVSSYNEQFF
few	TRBD1	TRBV28	TRBJ1-5	TGTGCCAGCAGTTTCCCCGGGACAGTCAGCAATCAGCCCCAGCATTTT	CASSFPGTVSNQPQHF
.	TRBD2	TRBV6-6	TRBJ2-1	TGTGCCAGCAGTTACTCCTCGACTAGCGGGAGGTTTGAGCAGTTCTTC	CASSYSSTSGRFEQFF
.	TRBD1	TRBV27	TRBJ1-1	TGTGCCAGCAGCCCCCCGGGACAGGGGGCTGAAGCTTTCTTT	CASSPPGQGAEAFF
.	TRBD1	TRBV19	TRBJ1-5	TGTGCCAGTAGTGCGACAGGGAGTCCAAATCAGCCCCAGCATTTT	CASSATGSPNQPQHF
few	TRBD2	TRBV3-1/TRBV3-2	TRBJ2-7	TGTGCCAGCAGCCAAATGAGTAGCGGGGTGAGCTCCTACGAGCAGTACTTC	CASSQMSSGVSSYEQYF
.	TRBD1	TRBV9	TRBJ1-1	TGTGCCAGCAGCGTACTCCTACAGGGGTCCACTGAAGCTTTCTTT	CASSVLLQGSTEAFF
.	TRBD1	TRBV19	TRBJ1-5	TGTGCCAGTAGTCCCGACAGGGTCCAGCCCCAGCATTTT	CASSPDRVQPQHF
once	.	TRBV10-2	TRBJ2-1	TGCGCCAGCAGTGACTCCCCTACAGGGAGCAATGAGCAGTTCTTC	CASSDSPTGSNEQFF
.	.	TRBV6-5	TRBJ1-3	TGTGCCAGCAGTCGGGGGACTGGAAACACCATATATTTT	CASSRGTGNTIYF
.	.	TRBV4-1	TRBJ1-6	TGCGCCAGCAGCCAAGATGGGCAGGGGAGTAATTCACCCCTCCACTTT	CASSQDGQGSNSPLHF
.	TRBD1	TRBV5-5	TRBJ1-2	TGTGCCAGCAGCTACTCGGGACAGGGGCCGTATGGCTACACCTTC	CASSYSGQGPYGYTF
.	TRBD2	TRBV9	TRBJ2-1	TGTGCCAGCAGCGGGTCTAGCGGGAGTTACAATGAGCAGTTCTTC	CASSGSSGSYNEQFF
.	TRBD1	TRBV10-1	TRBJ2-7	TGCGCCAGCAGTGAACTCAGGGGGCCCTACGAGCAGTACTTC	CASSELRGPYEQYF
.	.	TRBV7-2	TRBJ2-1	TGTGCCAGCAGCTTAGGGAGTTCCCCGGTCAATGAGCAGTTCTTC	CASSLGSSPVNEQFF
.	.	TRBV12-3/TRBV12-4	TRBJ2-3	TGTGCCAGCAGTTTCCTCACAGATACGCAGTATTTT	CASSFLTDTQYF
.	.	TRBV30	TRBJ1-4	TGTGCCTGGAGTGTCCCCAGGGATAATGAAAAACTGTTTTTT	CAWSVPRDNEKLFF
few	.	TRBV30	TRBJ2-7	TGTGCCTGTCAGCGAAAATACGAGCAGTACTTC	CACQRKYEQYF
.	.	TRBV10-3	TRBJ1-5	TGTGCCATCAGTGAGTTTTTAGAGAGCAATCAGCCCCAGCATTTT	CAISEFLESNQPQHF
.	TRBD1	TRBV11-2	TRBJ2-7	TGTGCCAGCAGCTTATCCGGACAGGGTCCTACGGCCCTCTACGAGCAGTACTTC	CASSLSGQGPTALYEQYF
.	.	TRBV7-2	TRBJ1-3	TGTGCCAGCAGTCCCGAGGGCAGCTTCTCTGGAAACACCATATATTTT	CASSPEGSFSGNTIYF
.	.	TRBV9	TRBJ2-1	TGTGCCAGCACCCCCACCCCTGCTAGCGCTTACAATGAGCAGTTCTTC	CASTPTPASAYNEQFF
.	TRBD2	TRBV10-3	TRBJ2-1	TGTGCCATCAGCCGCGGGGGGGCCGGGAGTGGTGCCAATGAGCAGTTCTTC	CAISRGGAGSGANEQFF
.	TRBD2	TRBV6-4	TRBJ2-1	TGTGCCAGCAGGGTTCGGCAATCTGGACTAGCGGTCGGTGAGCAGTTCTTC	CASRVRQSGLAVGEQFF
.	.	TRBV6-6	TRBJ1-3	TGTGCCAGCAGTTATACACAGCCAAACACCATATATTTT	CASSYTQPNTIYF
few	.	TRBV6-6	TRBJ1-1	TGTGCCAGCAGTTACGACAGGAGGAACACTGAAGCTTTCTTT	CASSYDRRNTEAFF